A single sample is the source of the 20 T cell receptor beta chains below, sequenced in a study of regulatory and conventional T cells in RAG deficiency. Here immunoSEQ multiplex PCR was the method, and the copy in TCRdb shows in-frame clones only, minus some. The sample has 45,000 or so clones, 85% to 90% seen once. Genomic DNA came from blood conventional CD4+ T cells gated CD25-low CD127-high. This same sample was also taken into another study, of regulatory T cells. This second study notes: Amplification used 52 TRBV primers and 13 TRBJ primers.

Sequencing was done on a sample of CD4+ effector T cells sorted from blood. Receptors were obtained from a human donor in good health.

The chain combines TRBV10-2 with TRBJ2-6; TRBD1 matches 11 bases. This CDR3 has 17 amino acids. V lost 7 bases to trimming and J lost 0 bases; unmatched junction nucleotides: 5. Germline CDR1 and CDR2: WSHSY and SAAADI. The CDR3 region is CASKGQGAFSGANVLTF. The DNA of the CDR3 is TGCGCCAGCAAAGGACAGGGGGCGTTCTCTGGGGCCAACGTCCTGACTTTC.

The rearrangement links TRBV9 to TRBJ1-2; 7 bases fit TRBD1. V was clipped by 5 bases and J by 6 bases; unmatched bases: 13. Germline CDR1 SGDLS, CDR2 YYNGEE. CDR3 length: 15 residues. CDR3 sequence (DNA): TGTGCCAGCAGAAGAAATCAACAGGGGCTCGATGGCTACACCTTC. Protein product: CASRRNQQGLDGYTF.

CDR3 coding DNA: TGTGCCAGCTCACCACCCGGACAGGGAAAATTTCTATCTGGGGCCAACGTCCTGACTTTC. Translating it yields CASSPPGQGKFLSGANVLTF. V usage is TRBV18 and J usage is TRBJ2-6, with 8 positions matching TRBD1. CDR3 length: 20 amino acids. J gave up 1 base and V 0 bases, and 11 bases lay outside the gene matches. Per the germline V gene, CDR1 is KGHSH and CDR2 is LQKENI.

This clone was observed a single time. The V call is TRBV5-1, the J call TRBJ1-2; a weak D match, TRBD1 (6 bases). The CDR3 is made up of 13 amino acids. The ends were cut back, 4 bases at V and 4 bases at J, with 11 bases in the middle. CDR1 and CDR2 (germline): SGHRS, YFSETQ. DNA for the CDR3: TGCGCCAGCAGCGACCGGGACACCTATGGCTACACCTTC. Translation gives CASSDRDTYGYTF.

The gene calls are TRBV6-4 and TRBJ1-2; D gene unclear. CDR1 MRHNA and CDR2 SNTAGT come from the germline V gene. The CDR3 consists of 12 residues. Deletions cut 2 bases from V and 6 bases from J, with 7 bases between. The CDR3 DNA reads TGTGCCAGCAGTGACAGAAGGGATGGCTACACCTTC. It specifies CASSDRRDGYTF.

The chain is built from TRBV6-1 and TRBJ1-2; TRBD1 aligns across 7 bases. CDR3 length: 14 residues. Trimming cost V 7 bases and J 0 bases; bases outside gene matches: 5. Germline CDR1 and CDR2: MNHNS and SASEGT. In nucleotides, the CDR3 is TGTGCCAGCACTGTGACAGGGACTAACTATGGCTACACCTTC. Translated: CASTVTGTNYGYTF.

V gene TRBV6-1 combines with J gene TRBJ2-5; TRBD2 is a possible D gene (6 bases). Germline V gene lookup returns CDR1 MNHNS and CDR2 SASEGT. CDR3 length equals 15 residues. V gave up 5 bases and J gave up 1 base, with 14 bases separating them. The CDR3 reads CASSPLGGSQETQYF. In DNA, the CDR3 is TGTGCCAGCAGTCCTCTGGGGGGTAGCCAAGAGACCCAGTACTTC.

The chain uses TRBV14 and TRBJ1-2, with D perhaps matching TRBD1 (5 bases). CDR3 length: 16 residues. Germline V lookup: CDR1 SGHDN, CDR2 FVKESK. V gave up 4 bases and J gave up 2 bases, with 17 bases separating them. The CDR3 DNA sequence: TGTGCCAGCAGCCCATCAGGGATTTGGGACAACTATGGCTACACCTTC. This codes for CASSPSGIWDNYGYTF.

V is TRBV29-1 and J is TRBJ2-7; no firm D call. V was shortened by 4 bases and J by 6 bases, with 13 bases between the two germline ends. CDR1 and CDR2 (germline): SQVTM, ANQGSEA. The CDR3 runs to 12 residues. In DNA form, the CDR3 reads TGCAGCGTTGGTCGGGTCTCCGGCGAGCAGTACTTC. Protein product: CSVGRVSGEQYF.

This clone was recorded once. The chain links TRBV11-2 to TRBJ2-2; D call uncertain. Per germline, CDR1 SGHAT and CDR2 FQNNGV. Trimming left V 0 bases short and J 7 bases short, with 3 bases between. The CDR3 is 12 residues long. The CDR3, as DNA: TGTGCCAGCAGCTTAGAGGTCGGGGAGCTGTTTTTT. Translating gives CASSLEVGELFF.

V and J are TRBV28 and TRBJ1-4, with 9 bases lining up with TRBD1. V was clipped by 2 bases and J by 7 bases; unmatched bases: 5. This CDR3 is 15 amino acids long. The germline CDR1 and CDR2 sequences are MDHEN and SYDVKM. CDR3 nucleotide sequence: TGTGCCAGCAGTTTACTACAGGGGGCCAGTGAAAAACTGTTTTTT. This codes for CASSLLQGASEKLFF.

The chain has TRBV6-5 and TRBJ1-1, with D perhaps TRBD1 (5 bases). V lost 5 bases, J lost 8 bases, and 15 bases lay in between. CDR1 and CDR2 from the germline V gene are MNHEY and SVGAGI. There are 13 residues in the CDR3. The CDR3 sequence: CASSDTWGEEAFF. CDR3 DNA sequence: TGTGCCAGCAGTGACACCTGGGGCGAAGAAGCTTTCTTT.

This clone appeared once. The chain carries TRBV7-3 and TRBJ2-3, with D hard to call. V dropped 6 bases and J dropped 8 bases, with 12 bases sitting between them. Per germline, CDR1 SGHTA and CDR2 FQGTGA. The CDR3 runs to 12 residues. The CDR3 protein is CASSQDLATQYF. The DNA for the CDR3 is TGTGCCAGCAGTCAAGATCTCGCTACGCAGTATTTT. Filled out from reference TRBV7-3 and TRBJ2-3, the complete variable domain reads GAGVSQTPSNKVTEKGKYVELRCDPISGHTALYWYRQSLGQGPEFLIYFQGTGAADDSGLPNDRFFAVRPEGSVSTLKIQRTERGDSAVYLCASSQDLATQYFGPGTRLTVL.

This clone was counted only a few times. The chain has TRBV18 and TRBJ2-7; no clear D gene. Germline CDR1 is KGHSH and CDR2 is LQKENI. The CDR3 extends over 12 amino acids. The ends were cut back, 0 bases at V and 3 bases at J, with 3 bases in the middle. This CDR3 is CASSPPSYEQYF. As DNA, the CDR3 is TGTGCCAGCTCACCACCCAGCTACGAGCAGTACTTC.

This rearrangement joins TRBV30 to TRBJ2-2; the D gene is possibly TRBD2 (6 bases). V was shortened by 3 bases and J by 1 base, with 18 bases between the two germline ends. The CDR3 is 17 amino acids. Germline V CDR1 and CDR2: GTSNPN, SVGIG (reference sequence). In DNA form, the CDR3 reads TGTGCCTGGAGGGGGGGACTCACCAACCTGAACACCGGGGAGCTGTTTTTT. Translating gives CAWRGGLTNLNTGELFF. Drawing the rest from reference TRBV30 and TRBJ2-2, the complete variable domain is SQTIHQWPATLVQPVGSPLSLECTVEGTSNPNLYWYRQAAGRGLQLLFYSVGIGQISSEVPQNLSASRPQDRQFILSSKKLLLSDSGFYLCAWRGGLTNLNTGELFFGEGSRLTVL.

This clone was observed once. Written as DNA, the CDR3 is TGCGCCAGCAGCCAAGATCAGGGGCCTCCGCCCCTCCACTTT. Its translation: CASSQDQGPPPLHF. The genes are TRBV4-1 and TRBJ1-6; a possible D gene is TRBD1 (6 bases). V lost 0 bases and J lost 13, with 13 bases in between. The germline V gene encodes CDR1 MGHRA and CDR2 YSYEKL. The CDR3 sequence is 14 residues long.

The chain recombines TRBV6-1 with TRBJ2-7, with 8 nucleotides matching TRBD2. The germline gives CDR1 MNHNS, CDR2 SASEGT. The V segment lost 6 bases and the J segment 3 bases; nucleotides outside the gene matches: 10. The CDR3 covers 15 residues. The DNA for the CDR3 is TGTGCCAGCAGCAAAACTAGCGGTTATTTCTACGAGCAGTACTTC. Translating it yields CASSKTSGYFYEQYF.

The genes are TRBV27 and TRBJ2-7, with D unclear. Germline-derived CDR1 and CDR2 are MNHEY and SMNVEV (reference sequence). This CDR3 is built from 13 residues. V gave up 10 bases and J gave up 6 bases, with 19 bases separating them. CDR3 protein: CATHLVGSGEQYF. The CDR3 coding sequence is TGTGCCACCCACCTCGTGGGGTCCGGCGAGCAGTACTTC.

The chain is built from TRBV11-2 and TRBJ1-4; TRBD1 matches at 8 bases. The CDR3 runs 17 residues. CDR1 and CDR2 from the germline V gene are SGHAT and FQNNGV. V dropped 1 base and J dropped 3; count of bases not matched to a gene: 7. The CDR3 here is CASSLGQGAGANEKLFF. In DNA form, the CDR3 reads TGTGCCAGCAGCTTAGGTCAGGGGGCCGGAGCTAATGAAAAACTGTTTTTT. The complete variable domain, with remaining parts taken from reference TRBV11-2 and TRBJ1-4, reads EAGVAQSPRYKIIEKRQSVAFWCNPISGHATLYWYQQILGQGPKLLIQFQNNGVVDDSQLPKDRFSAERLKGVDSTLKIQPAKLEDSAVYLCASSLGQGAGANEKLFFGSGTQLSVL.

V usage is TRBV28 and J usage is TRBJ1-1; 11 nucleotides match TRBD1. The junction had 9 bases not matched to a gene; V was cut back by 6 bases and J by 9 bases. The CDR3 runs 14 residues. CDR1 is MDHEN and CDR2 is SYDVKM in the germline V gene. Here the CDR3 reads CASRSGQGEGKAFF. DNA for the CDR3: TGTGCCAGCAGGTCGGGACAGGGGGAGGGAAAAGCTTTCTTT.